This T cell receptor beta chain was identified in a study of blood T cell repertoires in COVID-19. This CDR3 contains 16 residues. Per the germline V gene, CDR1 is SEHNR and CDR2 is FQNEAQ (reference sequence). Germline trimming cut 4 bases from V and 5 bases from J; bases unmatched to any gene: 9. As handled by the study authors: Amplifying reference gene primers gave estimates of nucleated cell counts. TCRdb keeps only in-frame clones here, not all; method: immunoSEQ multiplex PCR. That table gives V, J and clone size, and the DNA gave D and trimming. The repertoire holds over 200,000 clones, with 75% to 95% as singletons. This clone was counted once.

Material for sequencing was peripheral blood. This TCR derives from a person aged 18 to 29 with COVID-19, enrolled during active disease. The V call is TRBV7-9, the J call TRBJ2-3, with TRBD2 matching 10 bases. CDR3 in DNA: TGTGCCAGCAGCTCAGCGGGAGGGCCCTCTCTAGATACGCAGTATTTT. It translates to CASSSAGGPSLDTQYF.